The 24 T cell receptor beta chains listed next were all sequenced from one sample in a study of human T cells and chemical hapten exposure. Time point specified: patch test 1, 2 weeks after DPC sensitization. Stated treatment: therapeutic diphenylcyclopropenone sensitization with weekly scalp DPC. A single record per CDR3 protein comes from TCRdb applying MiXCR to the RACE reads. The table lists about 99,000 distinct CDR3 sequences, approximately 13% of them singletons. The sample here was whole blood, taken in connection with sensitization to the hapten diphenylcyclopropenone (DPC). The receptor set was obtained from a woman aged 40 to 49 with alopecia areata. Some clones in this sample may be carry-over from other donors' samples.

This clonotype came up a few times. The chain uses TRBV2 and TRBJ1-1; 9 nucleotides match TRBD1. The CDR3 has 13 residues. Germline V CDR1 and CDR2: SNHLY, FYNNEI. V was pared by 3 bases and J by 8 bases, with 4 bases of the junction left unmatched. CDR3 in DNA: TGTGCCAGCAGTGAGAACAGGGGGCGCGAAGCTTTCTTT. Its translation: CASSENRGREAFF. The variable domain in full, completed from reference TRBV2 and TRBJ1-1, reads EPEVTQTPSHQVTQMGQEVILRCVPISNHLYFYWYRQILGQKVEFLVSFYNNEISEKSEIFDDQFSVERPDGSNFTLKIRSTKLEDSAMYFCASSENRGREAFFGQGTRLTVV.

This clonotype was picked up a small number of times. The rearrangement uses TRBV6-1 and TRBJ1-5, with unresolved D. V lost 5 bases and J lost 7, with 15 bases in between. The CDR3 runs to 14 residues. CDR1 is MNHNS and CDR2 is SASEGT in the germline V gene. The CDR3 loop reads CASSPRSGEQPQHF. The CDR3 DNA reads TGTGCCAGCAGTCCCCGATCGGGCGAACAGCCCCAGCATTTT.

The chain employs TRBV28 and TRBJ1-6; no clear D gene. Germline CDR1 and CDR2: MDHEN and SYDVKM. The CDR3 spans 12 residues. Trimming took off 1 base at V and 13 bases at J, with 8 bases between the two ends. The CDR3, as DNA: TGTGCCAGCAGTTTATCTGCGGTTCCCCTCCACTTT. Its translation: CASSLSAVPLHF.

This clonotype was detected ten times or more. J is TRBJ2-1 and V is TRBV28; perhaps D is TRBD1 or TRBD2 (6 bases each). This CDR3 has 15 residues. Per germline, CDR1 MDHEN and CDR2 SYDVKM. V dropped 10 bases and J dropped 4 bases, with 20 bases sitting between them. The CDR3 sequence is CATRVGGIAYNEQFF. The CDR3 bases are TGTGCCACGCGTGTAGGGGGGATCGCATACAATGAGCAGTTCTTC.

Ten or more counts support this clonotype. J is TRBJ2-1 and V is TRBV29-1, with D possibly being TRBD1 (5 bases). The CDR3 length is 11 residues. Germline V lookup: CDR1 SQVTM, CDR2 ANQGSEA. V dropped 4 bases and J dropped 9 bases, with 10 bases sitting between them. The chain's CDR3 is CSVGQGGEQFF. The CDR3 DNA follows: TGCAGCGTTGGGCAGGGTGGTGAGCAGTTCTTC.

This clonotype came up many times. The V gene is TRBV24-1, the J gene TRBJ1-5; 10 bases are shared with TRBD1. Looked up from germline, CDR1 is KGHDR and CDR2 is SFDVKD. CDR3 length: 14 residues. J lost 6 bases, V lost 12 bases, and 10 bases had no gene match. In DNA form, the CDR3 reads TGTGCCTCAGCCGGACAGGGGGAGACTCAGCCCCAGCATTTT. Translation gives CASAGQGETQPQHF.

CDR3 sequence (DNA): TGCAGCGCGAGGGGGAACGCCTACAATGAGCAGTTCTTC. It specifies CSARGNAYNEQFF. The rearrangement uses TRBV29-1 and TRBJ2-1; TRBD1 might be the D (6 bases). Trimming shortened V by 7 bases and J by 2 bases, and 12 bases separated the two germline ends. Germline values: CDR1 SQVTM, CDR2 ANQGSEA. The CDR3 length is 13 residues.

The gene calls are TRBV6-1 and TRBJ1-4; the match to TRBD1 covers 8 bases. CDR3 length: 17 amino acids. CDR1 MNHNS and CDR2 SASEGT come from the germline V gene. With 5 bases clipped from V and 0 bases from J, the junction kept 8 bases outside the gene matches. The CDR3 is CASSRYGQGATNEKLFF. In DNA, the CDR3 is TGTGCCAGCAGTCGCTACGGACAGGGCGCAACTAATGAAAAACTGTTTTTT.

This clonotype came up a few times. This chain uses TRBV28 with TRBJ2-3, with D possibly matching TRBD1 (5 bases). Germline lookup yields CDR1 MDHEN and CDR2 SYDVKM. V was cut by 2 bases and J by 6 bases, with 12 bases left in between. The CDR3 runs to 14 residues. The CDR3 reads CASSLLSRADTQYF. Written as DNA, the CDR3 is TGTGCCAGCAGTTTACTGTCCAGGGCGGATACGCAGTATTTT.

The rearrangement links TRBV6-2 or TRBV6-3 to TRBJ1-1, with D possibly TRBD1 on 6 matching bases. Per germline, CDR1 MNHEY and CDR2 SVGEGT. Trimming removed 2 bases from V and 4 bases from J, with 11 bases in between. This CDR3 spans 14 amino acids. The CDR3 DNA follows: TGTGCCAGCAGTTACCGGGACATTTCCACTGAAGCTTTCTTT. Its protein product is CASSYRDISTEAFF.

This clonotype was observed a few times. The chain has TRBV7-9 and TRBJ1-2; D may be TRBD1 (6 bases). Per germline, CDR1 SEHNR and CDR2 FQNEAQ (reference sequence). The CDR3 is 15 residues long. V was shortened by 0 bases and J by 7 bases, with 15 bases between the two germline ends. DNA for the CDR3: TGTGCCAGCAGCTTAGCCCTGGAACAGGGTGGTGGCTACACCTTC. Its protein is CASSLALEQGGGYTF.

A few counts support this clonotype. CDR3 nucleotides: TGTGCCAGCAGCGCCCAAAACGGAAACATTCAGTACTTC. It codes for CASSAQNGNIQYF. The chain couples TRBV7-2 to TRBJ2-4; D is unclear. V dropped 5 bases and J dropped 6 bases, with 11 bases sitting between them. Germline CDR1 reads SGHTA; CDR2 reads FQGNSA. The CDR3 sequence is 13 residues long.

In this sample, this clonotype turned up a few times. This rearrangement joins TRBV7-3 to TRBJ2-5; D may be TRBD1 or TRBD2 (5 bases each). The ends were cut back, 9 bases at V and 7 bases at J, with 27 bases in the middle. Germline V gene sequence: CDR1 SGHTA, CDR2 FQGTGA. This CDR3 spans 16 amino acids. CDR3 region: CASRKGPYPREGTQYF. CDR3 in DNA: TGTGCCAGTCGTAAGGGGCCCTACCCCCGGGAAGGGACCCAGTACTTC.

This clonotype has more than one count but fewer than ten. V gene TRBV7-9 combines with J gene TRBJ2-3; possible D gene TRBD2, 7 bases. Germline V gene sequence: CDR1 SEHNR, CDR2 FQNEAQ (reference sequence). The CDR3 spans 16 residues. V was shortened by 5 bases and J by 4 bases, with 19 bases between the two germline ends. CDR3 in amino acids: CASSLGTGGSSDTQYF. CDR3 bases: TGTGCCAGCAGCCTGGGGACGGGGGGCTCCTCAGATACGCAGTATTTT.

This clonotype was picked up many times. The chain recombines TRBV10-3 with TRBJ1-5; the D is unclear. Per germline, CDR1 ENHRY and CDR2 SYGVKD. The CDR3 covers 12 residues. The V end lost 3 bases, the J end lost 0 bases, and 0 bases lay between the germline ends. The CDR3 sequence is CAISDSNQPQHF. In nucleotides, the CDR3 is TGTGCCATCAGTGATAGCAATCAGCCCCAGCATTTT.

This clonotype was seen more than once but under ten times. This rearrangement joins TRBV23-1 to TRBJ2-2, with a tentative D call TRBD2 (5 bases). TRBV23-1 is treated as an ORF (open reading frame) with a function not yet certain. This CDR3 is built from 15 residues. Trimming took off 7 bases at V and 5 bases at J, with 17 bases between the two ends. This chain's CDR3 is CASTKCLLGTGELFF. CDR3 nucleotide sequence: TGCGCCAGCACCAAATGTTTACTAGGAACCGGGGAGCTGTTTTTT.

V gene TRBV20-1 combines with J gene TRBJ2-2; D is perhaps TRBD2 (6 bases). The germline V gene has CDR1 DFQATT and CDR2 SNEGSKA (reference sequence). V was trimmed by 0 bases and J by 3 bases, leaving 14 bases between them. This CDR3 has 16 residues. The CDR3 is CSARDLGTPYTGELFF. CDR3 coding DNA: TGCAGTGCTAGAGATCTCGGGACTCCTTACACCGGGGAGCTGTTTTTT.

This clonotype was seen many times. This chain uses TRBV7-2 with TRBJ2-3; 8 bases map to TRBD2. The germline CDR1 and CDR2 sequences are SGHTA and FQGNSA. The V and J ends lost 3 bases and 6 bases, in that order; junction bases with no gene match: 8. The CDR3 is made up of 15 amino acids. CDR3 sequence: CASSFTSGISDTQYF. CDR3 nucleotide sequence: TGTGCCAGCAGCTTTACTAGCGGTATCTCGGATACGCAGTATTTT.

This clonotype showed up just a few times. The J gene is TRBJ2-7, the V gene TRBV6-2 or TRBV6-3; 8 bases map to TRBD1. The CDR3 consists of 16 residues. The germline V gene has CDR1 MNHEY and CDR2 SVGEGT. Trimming took 0 bases from V and 1 from J; bases not matched to a gene: 5. The CDR3 is CASSYSEGQVSYEQYF. The CDR3 DNA sequence: TGTGCCAGCAGTTACTCCGAGGGACAGGTATCCTACGAGCAGTACTTC.

J is TRBJ2-3 and V is TRBV7-2, with D perhaps matching TRBD1 (5 bases). The CDR3 spans 14 residues. The germline CDR1 and CDR2 sequences are SGHTA and FQGNSA. V lost 6 bases and J lost 2, with 12 bases in between. The CDR3 region is CASRQDLYTDTQYF. The CDR3 nucleotides are TGTGCCAGCAGACAGGACCTCTACACAGATACGCAGTATTTT.

In this sample, this clonotype turned up a few times. The chain has TRBV29-1 and TRBJ2-3, with D perhaps matching TRBD2 (6 bases). CDR3 size: 13 residues. The V gene's germline CDR1 is SQVTM and CDR2 ANQGSEA. Trimming removed 5 bases at V and 4 bases at J, with 13 bases between. CDR3 residues: CSVTPGVADTQYF. The CDR3, as DNA: TGCAGCGTTACTCCGGGGGTGGCAGATACGCAGTATTTT.

V usage is TRBV18 and J usage is TRBJ1-1; TRBD1 matches 8 bases. Germline V lookup: CDR1 KGHSH, CDR2 LQKENI. The ends lost 3 bases at V and 2 bases at J; junction bases unmatched: 11. This CDR3 is 17 amino acids long. The CDR3 bases are TGTGCCAGCTCACCCCTACGACAGGGGAACGATAACACTGAAGCTTTCTTT. Amino acid sequence: CASSPLRQGNDNTEAFF. Drawing the rest from reference TRBV18 and TRBJ1-1, the complete variable domain is NAGVMQNPRHLVRRRGQEARLRCSPMKGHSHVYWYRQLPEEGLKFMVYLQKENIIDESGMPKERFSAEFPKEGPSILRIQQVVRGDSAAYFCASSPLRQGNDNTEAFFGQGTRLTVV.

This clonotype was seen a few times. The V call is TRBV7-2, the J call TRBJ2-7, with 16 bases lining up with TRBD2. CDR1 and CDR2 (germline): SGHTA, FQGNSA. V lost 5 bases and J lost 12; bases outside the gene matches: 7. The CDR3 has 14 amino acids. CDR3 sequence (DNA): TGTGCCAGCAGCCAAGGGACTAGCGGGAGGGTCCTGTACTTC. Its translation: CASSQGTSGRVLYF.

This clonotype was counted between two and nine times. This rearrangement joins TRBV28 to TRBJ1-4; 9 bases fit TRBD1. J was trimmed by 6 bases and V by 10 bases; bases with no gene match: 9. This CDR3 region has 14 residues. The germline V gene has CDR1 MDHEN and CDR2 SYDVKM. Here the CDR3 reads CATQTTGGDEKLFF. CDR3 nucleotide sequence: TGTGCCACCCAGACAACAGGGGGCGATGAAAAACTGTTTTTT.